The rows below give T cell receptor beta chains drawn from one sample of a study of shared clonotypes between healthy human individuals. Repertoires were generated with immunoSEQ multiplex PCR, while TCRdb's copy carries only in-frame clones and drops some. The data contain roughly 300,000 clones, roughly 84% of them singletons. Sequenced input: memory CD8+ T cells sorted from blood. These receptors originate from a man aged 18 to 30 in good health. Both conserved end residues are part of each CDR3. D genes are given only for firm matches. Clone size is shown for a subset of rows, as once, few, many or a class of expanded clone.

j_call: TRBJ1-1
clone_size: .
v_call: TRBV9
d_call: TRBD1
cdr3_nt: TGTGCCAGCAGCGAGGCCCGAATCGGACAGGGAGAGACTGAAGCTTTCTTT
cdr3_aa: CASSEARIGQGETEAFF

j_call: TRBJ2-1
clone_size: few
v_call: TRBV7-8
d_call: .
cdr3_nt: TGTGCCAGCAGCTTAGGGGAGGAGGGTGAGCAGTTCTTC
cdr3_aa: CASSLGEEGEQFF

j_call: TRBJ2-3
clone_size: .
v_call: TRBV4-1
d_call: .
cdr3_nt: TGCGCCAGCAGCCCCCTGGAACTAGCTCTAGCAGATACGCAGTATTTT
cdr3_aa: CASSPLELALADTQYF

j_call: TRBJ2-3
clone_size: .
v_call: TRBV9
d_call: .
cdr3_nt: TGTGCCAGCAGCGTAGCGGACAGCACAGATACGCAGTATTTT
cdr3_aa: CASSVADSTDTQYF

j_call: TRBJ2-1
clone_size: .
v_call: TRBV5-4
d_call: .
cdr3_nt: TGTGCCAGCAGCTTGTCCAGCTGGGAGCAGTTCTTC
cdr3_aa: CASSLSSWEQFF

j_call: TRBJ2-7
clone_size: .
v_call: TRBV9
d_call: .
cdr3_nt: TGTGCCAGCAGCGGTAAGGAGAACGAGCAGTACTTC
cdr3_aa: CASSGKENEQYF

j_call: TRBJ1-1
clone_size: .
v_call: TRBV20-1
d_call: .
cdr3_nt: TGCAGTGCTAGGAACACTGAAGCTTTCTTT
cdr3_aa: CSARNTEAFF

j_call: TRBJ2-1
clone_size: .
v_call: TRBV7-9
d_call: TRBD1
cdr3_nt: TGTGCCAGCAGCTCGAAGGACAGGGTAGAGGATGAGCAGTTCTTC
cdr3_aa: CASSSKDRVEDEQFF

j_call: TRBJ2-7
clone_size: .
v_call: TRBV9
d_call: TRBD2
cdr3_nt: TGTGCCAGCAGCTTAGGAGGACTAGCGGACTACGAGCAGTACTTC
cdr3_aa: CASSLGGLADYEQYF

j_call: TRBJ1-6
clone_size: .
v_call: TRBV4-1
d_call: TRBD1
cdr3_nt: TGCGCCAGCAGCCACGGACCGGGACAGCGTAATTCACCCCTCCACTTT
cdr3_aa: CASSHGPGQRNSPLHF

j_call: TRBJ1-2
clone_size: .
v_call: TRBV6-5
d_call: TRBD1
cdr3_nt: TGTGCCAGCAGTTACGGGACAGGGGGCGTGGGCTACACCTTC
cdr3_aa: CASSYGTGGVGYTF

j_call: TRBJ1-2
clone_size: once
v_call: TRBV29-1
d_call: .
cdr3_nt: TGCAGCGTTGGTGGGTTTAGCAGCTATGGCTACACCTTC
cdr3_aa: CSVGGFSSYGYTF

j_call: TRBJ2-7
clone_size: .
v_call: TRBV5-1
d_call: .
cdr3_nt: TGCGCCAGCAGCTTAAGGCTAGCGTACGAGCAGTACTTC
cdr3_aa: CASSLRLAYEQYF

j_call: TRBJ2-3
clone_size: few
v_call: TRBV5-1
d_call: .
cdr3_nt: TGCGCCAGCAGCCTGGAGCCCGCCGAGTGGGATACGCAGTATTTT
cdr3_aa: CASSLEPAEWDTQYF

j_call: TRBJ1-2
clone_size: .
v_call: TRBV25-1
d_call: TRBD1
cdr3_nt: TGTGCCAGCAGTGAATGGGACAGGGAAGACTACACCTTC
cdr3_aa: CASSEWDREDYTF

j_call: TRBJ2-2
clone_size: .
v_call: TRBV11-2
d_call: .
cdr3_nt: TGTGCCAGCAGCTTAACCGGGGAGCTGTTTTTT
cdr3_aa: CASSLTGELFF

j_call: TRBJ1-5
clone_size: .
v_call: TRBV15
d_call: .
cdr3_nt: TGTGCCGTGGGAGGACCCAATCAGCCCCAGCATTTT
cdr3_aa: CAVGGPNQPQHF

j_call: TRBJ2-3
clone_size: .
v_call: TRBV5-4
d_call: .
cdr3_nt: TGTGCCAGCAGCTTTCGTGGGGGGCGTGTAGATACGCAGTATTTT
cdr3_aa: CASSFRGGRVDTQYF

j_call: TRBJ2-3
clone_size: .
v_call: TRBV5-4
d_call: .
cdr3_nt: TGTGCCAGCAGCTTGCGGGGTAAGGCAGATACGCAGTATTTT
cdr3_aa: CASSLRGKADTQYF

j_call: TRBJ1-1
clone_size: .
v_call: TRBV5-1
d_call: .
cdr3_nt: TGCGCCAGCAGGGCGGGGAGGAATGAAGCTTTCTTT
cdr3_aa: CASRAGRNEAFF

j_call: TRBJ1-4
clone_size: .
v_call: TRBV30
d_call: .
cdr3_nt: TGTGCCTGGAGTGGATCTTCATCTGAAAAACTGTTTTTT
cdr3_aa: CAWSGSSSEKLFF

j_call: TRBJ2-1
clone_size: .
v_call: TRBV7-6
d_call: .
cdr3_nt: TGTGCCAGCAGCTTAGCGGTTTACAATGAGCAGTTCTTC
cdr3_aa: CASSLAVYNEQFF

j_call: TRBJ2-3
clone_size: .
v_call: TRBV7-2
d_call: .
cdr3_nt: TGTGCCAGCAGCTTAAGTACGGTGCCTCTCACAGATACGCAGTATTTT
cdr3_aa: CASSLSTVPLTDTQYF

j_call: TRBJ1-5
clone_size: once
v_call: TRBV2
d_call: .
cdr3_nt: TGTGCCAGCAGTGTCCGGGACATCCCCGTATTGCCCCAGCATTTT
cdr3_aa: CASSVRDIPVLPQHF

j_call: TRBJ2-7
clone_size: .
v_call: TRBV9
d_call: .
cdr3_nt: TGTGCCAGCAGCGTAGGAGCTAGCTCCTACGAGCAGTACTTC
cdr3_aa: CASSVGASSYEQYF

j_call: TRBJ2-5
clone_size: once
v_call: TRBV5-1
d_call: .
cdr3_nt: TGCGCCAGCAGCCCAACGATCATTAAAGAGACCCAGTACTTC
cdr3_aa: CASSPTIIKETQYF

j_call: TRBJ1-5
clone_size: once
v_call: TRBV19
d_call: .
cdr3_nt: TGTGCCACAAGCATCATCTCTAGCAATCAGCCCCAGCATTTT
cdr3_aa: CATSIISSNQPQHF

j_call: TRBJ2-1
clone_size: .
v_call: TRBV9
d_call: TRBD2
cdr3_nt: TGTGCCAGCAGCTCTGGGAGGACTAGCGGGAGGGCCTTCTACAATGAGCAGTTCTTC
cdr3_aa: CASSSGRTSGRAFYNEQFF

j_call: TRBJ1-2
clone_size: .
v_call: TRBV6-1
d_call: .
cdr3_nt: TGTGCCAGCAGCGCGACCGGGACCGAGGTCTATGGCTACACCTTC
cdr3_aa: CASSATGTEVYGYTF

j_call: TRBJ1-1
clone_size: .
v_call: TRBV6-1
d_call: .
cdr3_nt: TGTGCCAGCAGTGAAATGAGGGCAAACACTGAAGCTTTCTTT
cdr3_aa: CASSEMRANTEAFF

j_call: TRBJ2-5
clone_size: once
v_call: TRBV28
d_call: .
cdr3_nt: TGTGCCAGCAGTTCCCGACTCGGACTAGAGACCCAGTACTTC
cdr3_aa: CASSSRLGLETQYF